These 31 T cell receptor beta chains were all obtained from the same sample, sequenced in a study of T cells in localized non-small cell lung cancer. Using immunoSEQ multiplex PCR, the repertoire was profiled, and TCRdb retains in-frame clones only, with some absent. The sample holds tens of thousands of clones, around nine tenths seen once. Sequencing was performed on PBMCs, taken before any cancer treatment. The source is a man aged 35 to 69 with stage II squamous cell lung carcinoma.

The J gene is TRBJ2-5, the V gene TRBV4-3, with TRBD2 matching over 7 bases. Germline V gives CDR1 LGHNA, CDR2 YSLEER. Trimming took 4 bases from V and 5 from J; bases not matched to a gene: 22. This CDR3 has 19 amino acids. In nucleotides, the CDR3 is TGCGCCAGCAGCCCCAGATGGGGGGGGGACTTGGCTAGGAGGGAGACCCAGTACTTC. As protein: CASSPRWGGDLARRETQYF.

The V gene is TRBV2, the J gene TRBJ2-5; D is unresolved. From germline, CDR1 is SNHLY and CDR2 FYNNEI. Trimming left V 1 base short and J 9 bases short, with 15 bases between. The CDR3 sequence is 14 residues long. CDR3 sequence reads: CASSEETLLAAQYF. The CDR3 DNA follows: TGTGCCAGCAGTGAAGAGACCCTTTTGGCGGCCCAGTACTTC.

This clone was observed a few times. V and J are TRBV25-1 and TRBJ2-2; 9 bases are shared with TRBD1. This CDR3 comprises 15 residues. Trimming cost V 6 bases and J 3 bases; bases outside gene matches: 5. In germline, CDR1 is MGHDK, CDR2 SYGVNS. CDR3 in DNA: TGTGCCAGCAGCCGGGACAGGGAGTACACCGGGGAGCTGTTTTTT. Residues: CASSRDREYTGELFF. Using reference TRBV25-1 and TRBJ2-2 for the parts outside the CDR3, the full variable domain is EADIYQTPRYLVIGTGKKITLECSQTMGHDKMYWYQQDPGMELHLIHYSYGVNSTEKGDLSSESTVSRIRTEHFPLTLESARPSHTSQYLCASSRDREYTGELFFGEGSRLTVL.

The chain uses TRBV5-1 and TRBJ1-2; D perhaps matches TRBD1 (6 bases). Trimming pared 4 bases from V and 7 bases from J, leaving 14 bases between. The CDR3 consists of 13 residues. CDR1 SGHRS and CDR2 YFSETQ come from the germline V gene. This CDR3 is CASSPEGGSGYTF. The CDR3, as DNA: TGCGCCAGCAGCCCGGAGGGGGGATCTGGCTACACCTTC.

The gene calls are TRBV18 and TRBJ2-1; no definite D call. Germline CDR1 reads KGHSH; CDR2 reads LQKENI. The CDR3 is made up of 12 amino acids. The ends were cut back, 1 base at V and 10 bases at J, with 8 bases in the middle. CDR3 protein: CASSPQGGEQFF. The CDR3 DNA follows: TGTGCCAGCTCACCACAGGGTGGCGAGCAGTTCTTC.

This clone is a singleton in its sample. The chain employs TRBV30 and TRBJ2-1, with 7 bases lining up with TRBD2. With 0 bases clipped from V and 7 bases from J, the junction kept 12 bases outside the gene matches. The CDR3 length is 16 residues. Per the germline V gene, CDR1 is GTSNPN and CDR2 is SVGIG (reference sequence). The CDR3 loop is CAWSVSLGLYRNEQFF. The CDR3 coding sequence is TGTGCCTGGAGTGTATCGTTGGGACTATACAGAAATGAGCAGTTCTTC.

The CDR3 is CASSAGTGANEQFF. Here the CDR3 DNA reads TGTGCCAGCAGCGCCGGGACAGGGGCCAATGAGCAGTTCTTC. J is TRBJ2-1 and V is TRBV7-9; the match to TRBD1 covers 10 bases. J lost 6 bases, V lost 5 bases, and 4 bases had no gene match. This CDR3 is 14 amino acids long. The germline gives CDR1 SEHNR, CDR2 FQNEAQ (reference sequence).

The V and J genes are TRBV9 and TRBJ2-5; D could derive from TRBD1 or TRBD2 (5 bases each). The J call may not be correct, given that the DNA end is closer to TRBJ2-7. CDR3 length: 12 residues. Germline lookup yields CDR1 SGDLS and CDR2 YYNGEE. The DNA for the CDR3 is TGTGCCAGCAGAGGGGAGACCCACGAGCAGTACTTC. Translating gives CASRGETHEQYF.

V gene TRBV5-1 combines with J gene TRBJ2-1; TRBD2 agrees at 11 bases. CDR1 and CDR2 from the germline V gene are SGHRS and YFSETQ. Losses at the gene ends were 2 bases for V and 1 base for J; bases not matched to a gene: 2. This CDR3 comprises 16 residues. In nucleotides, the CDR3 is TGCGCCAGCAGCTTAACTAGCGGGGGATCCTACAATGAGCAGTTCTTC. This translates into CASSLTSGGSYNEQFF.

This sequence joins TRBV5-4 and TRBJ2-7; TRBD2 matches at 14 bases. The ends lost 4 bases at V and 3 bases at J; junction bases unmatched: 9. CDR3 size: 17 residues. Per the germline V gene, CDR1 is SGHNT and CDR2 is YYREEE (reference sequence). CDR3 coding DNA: TGTGCCAGCAGCCACGGGACTAGCGGGGGTGGGTTCTACGAGCAGTACTTC. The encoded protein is CASSHGTSGGGFYEQYF.

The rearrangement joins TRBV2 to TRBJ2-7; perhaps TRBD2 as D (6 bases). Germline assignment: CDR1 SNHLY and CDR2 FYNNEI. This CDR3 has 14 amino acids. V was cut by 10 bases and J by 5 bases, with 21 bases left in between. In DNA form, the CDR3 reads TGTGCCATCAAGGGGTATTGGGGAGGCGACGAGCAGTACTTC. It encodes CAIKGYWGGDEQYF. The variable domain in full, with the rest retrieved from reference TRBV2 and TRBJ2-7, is EPEVTQTPSHQVTQMGQEVILRCVPISNHLYFYWYRQILGQKVEFLVSFYNNEISEKSEIFDDQFSVERPDGSNFTLKIRSTKLEDSAMYFCAIKGYWGGDEQYFGPGTRLTVT.

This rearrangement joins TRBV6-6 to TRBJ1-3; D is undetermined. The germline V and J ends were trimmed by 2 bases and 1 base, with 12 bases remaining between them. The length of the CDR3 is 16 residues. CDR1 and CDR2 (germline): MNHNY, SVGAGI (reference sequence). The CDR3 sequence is CASSYPPDGSGNTIYF. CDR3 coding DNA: TGTGCCAGCAGTTACCCTCCGGACGGATCTGGAAACACCATATATTTT.

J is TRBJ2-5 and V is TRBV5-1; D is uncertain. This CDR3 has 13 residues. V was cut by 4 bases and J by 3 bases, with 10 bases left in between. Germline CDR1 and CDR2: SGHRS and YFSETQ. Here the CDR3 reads CASSRNREETQYF. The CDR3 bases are TGCGCCAGCAGCCGGAACAGAGAAGAGACCCAGTACTTC.

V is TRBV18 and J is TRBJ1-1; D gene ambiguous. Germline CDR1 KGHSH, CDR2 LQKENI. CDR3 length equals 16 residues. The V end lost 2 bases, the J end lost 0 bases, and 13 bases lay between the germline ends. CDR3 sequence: CASSPSSAGLNTEAFF. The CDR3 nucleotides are TGTGCCAGCTCACCATCGTCGGCAGGTTTGAACACTGAAGCTTTCTTT. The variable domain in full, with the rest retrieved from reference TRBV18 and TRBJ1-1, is NAGVMQNPRHLVRRRGQEARLRCSPMKGHSHVYWYRQLPEEGLKFMVYLQKENIIDESGMPKERFSAEFPKEGPSILRIQQVVRGDSAAYFCASSPSSAGLNTEAFFGQGTRLTVV.

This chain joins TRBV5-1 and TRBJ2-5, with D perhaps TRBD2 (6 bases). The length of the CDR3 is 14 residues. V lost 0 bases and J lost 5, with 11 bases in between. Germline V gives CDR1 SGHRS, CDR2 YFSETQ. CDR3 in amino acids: CASSLAVTRETQYF. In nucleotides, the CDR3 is TGCGCCAGCAGCTTGGCCGTGACTAGGGAGACCCAGTACTTC.

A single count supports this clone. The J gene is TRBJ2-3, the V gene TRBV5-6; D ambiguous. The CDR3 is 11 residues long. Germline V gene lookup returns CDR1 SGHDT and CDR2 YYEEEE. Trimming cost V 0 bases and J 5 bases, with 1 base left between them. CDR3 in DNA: TGTGCCAGCAGCTTGGAAGATACGCAGTATTTT. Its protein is CASSLEDTQYF.

CDR3 nucleotide sequence: TGCGCCAGCAGCCCGGCGGGGCCCGAGGAAGCCCAGCATTTT. Protein: CASSPAGPEEAQHF. The rearrangement links TRBV5-1 to TRBJ1-5, with D possibly matching TRBD1 (5 bases). Trimming left V 4 bases short and J 11 bases short, with 19 bases between. CDR1 is SGHRS and CDR2 is YFSETQ in the germline V gene. This CDR3 has 14 residues.

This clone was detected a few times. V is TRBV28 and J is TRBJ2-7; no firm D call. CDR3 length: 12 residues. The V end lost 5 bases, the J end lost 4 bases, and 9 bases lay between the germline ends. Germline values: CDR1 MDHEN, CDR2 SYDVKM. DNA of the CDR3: TGTGCCAGCAGTCCATCCCCTTACGAGCAGTACTTC. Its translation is CASSPSPYEQYF.

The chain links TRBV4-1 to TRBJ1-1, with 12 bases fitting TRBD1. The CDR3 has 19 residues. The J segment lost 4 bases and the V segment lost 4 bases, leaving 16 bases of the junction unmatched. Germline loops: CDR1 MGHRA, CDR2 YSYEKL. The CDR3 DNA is TGCGCCAGCAGCCTCAGAGGTATGGGACAGGGGGCGTTTGGCACTGAAGCTTTCTTT. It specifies CASSLRGMGQGAFGTEAFF.

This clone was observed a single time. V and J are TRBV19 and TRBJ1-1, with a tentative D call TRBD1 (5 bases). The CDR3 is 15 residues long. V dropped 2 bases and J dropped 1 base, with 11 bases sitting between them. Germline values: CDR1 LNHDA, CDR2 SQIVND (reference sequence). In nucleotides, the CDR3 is TGTGCCAGTAGTATAACGGGGCAAGGGAACACTGAAGCTTTCTTT. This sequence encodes CASSITGQGNTEAFF.

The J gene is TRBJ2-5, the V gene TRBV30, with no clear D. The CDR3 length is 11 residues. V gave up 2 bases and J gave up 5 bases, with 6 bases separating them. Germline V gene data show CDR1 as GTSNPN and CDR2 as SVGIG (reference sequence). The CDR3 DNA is TGTGCCTGGAGTCCTCGGGAGACCCAGTACTTC. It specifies CAWSPRETQYF.

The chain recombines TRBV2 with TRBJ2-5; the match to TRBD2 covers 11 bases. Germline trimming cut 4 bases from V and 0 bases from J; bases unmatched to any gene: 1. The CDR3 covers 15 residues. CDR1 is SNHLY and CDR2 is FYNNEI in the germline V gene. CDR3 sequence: CASSGTSGYQETQYF. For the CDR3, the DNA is TGTGCCAGCAGTGGGACTAGCGGGTACCAAGAGACCCAGTACTTC.

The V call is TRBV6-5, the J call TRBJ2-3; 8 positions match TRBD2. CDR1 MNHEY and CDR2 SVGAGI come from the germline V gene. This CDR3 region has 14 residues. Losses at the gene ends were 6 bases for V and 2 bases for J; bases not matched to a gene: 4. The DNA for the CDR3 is TGTGCCAGCAGGCGGGGGGCCCTCACAGATACGCAGTATTTT. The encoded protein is CASRRGALTDTQYF.

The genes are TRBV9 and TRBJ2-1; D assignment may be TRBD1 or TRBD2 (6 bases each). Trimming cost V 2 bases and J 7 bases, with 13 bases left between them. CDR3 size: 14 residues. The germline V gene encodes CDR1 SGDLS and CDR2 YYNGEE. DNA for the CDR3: TGTGCCAGCAGCGTGTCGGGGGCAGGGAATGAGCAGTTCTTC. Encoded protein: CASSVSGAGNEQFF.

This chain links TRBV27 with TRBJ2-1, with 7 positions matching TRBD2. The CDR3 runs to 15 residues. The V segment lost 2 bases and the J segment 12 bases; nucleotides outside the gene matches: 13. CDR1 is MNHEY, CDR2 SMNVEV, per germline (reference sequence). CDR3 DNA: TGTGCCAGCAGTTTAACTCCGGGACTACCTCCTAGGCAGTTCTTC. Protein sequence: CASSLTPGLPPRQFF.

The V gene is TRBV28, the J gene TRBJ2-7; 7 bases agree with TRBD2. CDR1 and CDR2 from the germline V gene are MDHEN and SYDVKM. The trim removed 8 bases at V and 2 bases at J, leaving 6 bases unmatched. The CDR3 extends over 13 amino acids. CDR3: CASGLAGAYEQYF. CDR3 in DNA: TGTGCCAGCGGACTGGCGGGAGCCTACGAGCAGTACTTC.

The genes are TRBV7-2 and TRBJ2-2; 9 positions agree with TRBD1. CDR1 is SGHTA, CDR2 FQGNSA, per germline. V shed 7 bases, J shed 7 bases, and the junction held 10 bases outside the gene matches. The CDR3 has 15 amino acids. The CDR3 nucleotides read TGTGCCAGCAAGCAGGGGACAGGGACCATCGGGGAGCTGTTTTTT. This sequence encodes CASKQGTGTIGELFF.

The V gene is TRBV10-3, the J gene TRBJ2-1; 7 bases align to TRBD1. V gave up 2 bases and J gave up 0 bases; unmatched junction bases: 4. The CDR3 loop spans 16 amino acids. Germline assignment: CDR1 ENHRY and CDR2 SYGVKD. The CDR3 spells CAISEAQGSSYNEQFF. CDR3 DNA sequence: TGTGCCATCAGTGAGGCACAGGGGAGCTCCTACAATGAGCAGTTCTTC.

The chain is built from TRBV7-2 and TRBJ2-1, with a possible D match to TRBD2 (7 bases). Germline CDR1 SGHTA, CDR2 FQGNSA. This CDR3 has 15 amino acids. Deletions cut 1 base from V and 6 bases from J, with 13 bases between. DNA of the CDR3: TGTGCCAGCAGCTTAGTGAGGGGGGGCCGCAATGAGCAGTTCTTC. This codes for CASSLVRGGRNEQFF.

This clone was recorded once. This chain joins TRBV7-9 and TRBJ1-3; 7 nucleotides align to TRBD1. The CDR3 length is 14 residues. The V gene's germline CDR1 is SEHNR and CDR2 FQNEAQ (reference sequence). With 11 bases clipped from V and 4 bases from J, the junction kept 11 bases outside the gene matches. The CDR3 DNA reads TGTGCCTGGCGGGGCTCGGACAGGGGAAACACCATATATTTT. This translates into CAWRGSDRGNTIYF.

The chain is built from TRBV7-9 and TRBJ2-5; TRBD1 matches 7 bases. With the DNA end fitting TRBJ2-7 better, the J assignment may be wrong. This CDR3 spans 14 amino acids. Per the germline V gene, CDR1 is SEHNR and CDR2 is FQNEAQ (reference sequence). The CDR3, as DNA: TGTGCCAGCAGCTTGGGACAGAAGACCTACGAGCAGTACTTC. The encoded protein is CASSLGQKTYEQYF.